This TCR beta chain was retrieved from a study of blood T cells in healthy people across ages. Findings and limits, study-wide: Naive T cell percentage showed a strong correlation with TCR beta diversity. Versus aged donors, long-lived donors had higher diversity and more naive CD4+ cells.

The CDR3 has 15 residues. Trimming stripped 0 bases from V and 7 bases from J, with 10 bases between. This clonotype has more than one count but fewer than ten. Its antigen is currently unknown. Combining a sample-barcoded 5' primer with a J-beta primer mix, a second PCR ran for about 7 to 12 cycles. The authors tagged each cDNA molecule using a template-switch adaptor with 12 random nucleotides. TCRdb fed the 5' RACE reads into MiXCR, producing one record per CDR3 protein. This table has under 800,000 distinct CDR3 sequences, about 40% appearing once. This sequence was found in a woman in her sixties in good health. The gene calls are TRBV12-3 or TRBV12-4 and TRBJ1-6; D is unclear. Sequencing was performed on blood. The CDR3 bases are TGTGCCAGCAGTTTAGCACGCGTGGGGAATTCACCCCTCCACTTT. This sequence encodes CASSLARVGNSPLHF.